These 21 T cell receptor beta chains share one sample of origin, sequenced in a study of T cell responses to AZD1222 COVID-19 vaccine. This table comes from immunoSEQ multiplex PCR, and its TCRdb copy is limited to in-frame clones, with some not included. The sample lists 99,000 or so clones, around 86% seen once, with over 3% in the top ten. Here the sequenced sample was peripheral blood, taken 28 days after the second dose of the MenACWY control vaccine. These TCRs come from an adult who received the MenACWY meningococcal vaccine as a control.

V and J are TRBV2 and TRBJ1-1, with D perhaps TRBD1 (5 bases). The CDR3 sequence is 14 residues long. The V end was cut by 4 bases, the J end by 1 base, with 10 bases between. Germline V gene lookup returns CDR1 SNHLY and CDR2 FYNNEI. The CDR3 DNA reads as TGTGCCAGCAGTGCACAGGCGGGGAACACTGAAGCTTTCTTT. This sequence encodes CASSAQAGNTEAFF.

The chain carries TRBV28 and TRBJ2-5; 7 positions match TRBD2. The V segment lost 2 bases and the J segment 1 base; nucleotides outside the gene matches: 4. The CDR3 is 15 amino acids. Germline CDR1 reads MDHEN; CDR2 reads SYDVKM. CDR3: CASSLRRGSQETQYF. DNA for the CDR3: TGTGCCAGCAGTTTAAGGCGGGGGTCCCAAGAGACCCAGTACTTC.

This chain links TRBV2 with TRBJ2-5, with TRBD2 matching 10 bases. The CDR3 is 14 amino acids. V was pared by 6 bases and J by 3 bases, with 4 bases of the junction left unmatched. Looked up from germline, CDR1 is SNHLY and CDR2 is FYNNEI. CDR3 bases: TGTGCCAGCAGGAGGCTAGCGGGGGAAGAGACCCAGTACTTC. This sequence encodes CASRRLAGEETQYF.

The rearrangement joins TRBV30 to TRBJ2-1, with 8 bases lining up with TRBD2. Germline CDR1 GTSNPN, CDR2 SVGIG (reference sequence). The CDR3 loop spans 15 amino acids. Germline trimming cut 4 bases from V and 4 bases from J; bases unmatched to any gene: 9. CDR3 sequence (DNA): TGTGCCTGGACCGAGGAGCGGGGGCTGTACAATGAGCAGTTCTTC. It is translated as CAWTEERGLYNEQFF.

This rearrangement joins TRBV7-3 to TRBJ1-1; D unresolved. CDR1 is SGHTA and CDR2 is FQGTGA in the germline V gene. Trimming pared 2 bases from V and 4 bases from J, leaving 8 bases between. This CDR3 spans 13 amino acids. This chain's CDR3 is CASSLQASTEAFF. The CDR3 coding sequence is TGTGCCAGCAGCTTACAGGCAAGCACTGAAGCTTTCTTT.

The chain is built from TRBV7-2 and TRBJ2-7, with 9 bases fitting TRBD1. Germline CDR1 and CDR2: SGHTA and FQGNSA. CDR3 length: 16 residues. J was trimmed by 5 bases and V by 4 bases; bases with no gene match: 12. CDR3 DNA sequence: TGTGCCAGCAGCTCAGCCCCCCGACAGGGGGAACACGAGCAGTACTTC. Encoded protein: CASSSAPRQGEHEQYF.

The chain couples TRBV3-1 (or the pseudogene TRBV3-2) to TRBJ2-5; D remains ambiguous. Between the trimmed V and J ends, which lost 0 bases and 5 bases, there was a span of 13 bases. CDR3 length: 15 residues. Germline lookup yields CDR1 LGHDT and CDR2 YNNKEL (reference sequence). CDR3 loop: CASSQDGSGRETQYF. The CDR3 bases are TGTGCCAGCAGCCAAGATGGATCGGGCCGGGAGACCCAGTACTTC.

The chain recombines TRBV5-1 with TRBJ2-1; 9 bases agree with TRBD2. V lost 5 bases to trimming and J lost 8 bases; unmatched junction nucleotides: 11. Germline values: CDR1 SGHRS, CDR2 YFSETQ. The CDR3 spans 15 residues. The CDR3: CASSTGTSFLYEQFF. The CDR3 DNA is TGCGCCAGCAGTACCGGGACTAGCTTTTTGTATGAGCAGTTCTTC.

In the case of this clone: Distinct nucleotide sequences in the sample also encode this CDR3. The gene calls are TRBV5-1 and TRBJ1-1, with D possibly being TRBD1 (5 bases). This CDR3 comprises 14 residues. Trimming removed 4 bases at V and 1 base at J, with 11 bases between. Germline lookup yields CDR1 SGHRS and CDR2 YFSETQ. CDR3 nucleotide sequence: TGCGCCAGCAGCGCAGGGACGGGGAACACTGAAGCTTTCTTT. Translation gives CASSAGTGNTEAFF.

The rearrangement joins TRBV5-1 to TRBJ2-3; D gene uncertain. In germline, CDR1 is SGHRS, CDR2 YFSETQ. Trimming took 0 bases from V and 2 from J, leaving 7 bases between them. This CDR3 has 14 amino acids. The CDR3 coding sequence is TGCGCCAGCAGCTTGGGCCAATACACAGATACGCAGTATTTT. Translated: CASSLGQYTDTQYF.

The rearrangement links TRBV4-1 to TRBJ1-2; D uncertain. This CDR3 has 13 residues. Germline CDR1 reads MGHRA; CDR2 reads YSYEKL. V lost 0 bases and J lost 4, with 6 bases in between. CDR3 protein: CASSQDYSYGYTF. CDR3 DNA: TGCGCCAGCAGCCAAGACTACAGCTATGGCTACACCTTC.

The rearrangement joins TRBV6-6 to TRBJ1-5; D perhaps matches TRBD1 (5 bases). This CDR3 contains 15 residues. Trimming shortened V by 7 bases and J by 0 bases, and 13 bases separated the two germline ends. In germline, CDR1 is MNHNY, CDR2 SVGAGI (reference sequence). Written as DNA, the CDR3 is TGTGCCAGCACCTGGGGGACGGATAGCAATCAGCCCCAGCATTTT. Translated: CASTWGTDSNQPQHF.

V is TRBV6-5 and J is TRBJ2-3; 7 bases fit TRBD2. The CDR3 is 14 amino acids. Germline V gene sequence: CDR1 MNHEY, CDR2 SVGAGI. The ends lost 5 bases at V and 5 bases at J; junction bases unmatched: 7. The CDR3 DNA reads as TGTGCCAGCAGTACCGGGACTATAATAGATACGCAGTATTTT. Amino acids: CASSTGTIIDTQYF.

The J gene is TRBJ1-2, the V gene TRBV28; no reliable D call. The germline gives CDR1 MDHEN, CDR2 SYDVKM. The length of the CDR3 is 14 residues. Trimming cost V 5 bases and J 8 bases, with 18 bases left between them. As DNA, the CDR3 is TGTGCCAGCAGTCCCCCAAGAGGGCAAGGGGGCTACACCTTC. As protein: CASSPPRGQGGYTF.

The chain uses TRBV5-1 and TRBJ2-5; D gene unclear. Germline-derived CDR1 and CDR2 are SGHRS and YFSETQ. CDR3 length: 15 residues. The V end lost 3 bases, the J end lost 0 bases, and 12 bases lay between the germline ends. The CDR3 reads CASSYANKYQETQYF. The CDR3 DNA sequence: TGCGCCAGCAGCTACGCTAACAAATACCAAGAGACCCAGTACTTC.

The chain is built from TRBV4-1 and TRBJ1-2; D is undetermined. The CDR3 consists of 14 residues. Trimming took 4 bases from V and 0 from J, leaving 9 bases between them. The germline V gene encodes CDR1 MGHRA and CDR2 YSYEKL. CDR3: CASSPVNTNYGYTF. The CDR3 bases are TGCGCCAGCAGCCCGGTAAACACTAACTATGGCTACACCTTC.

The V and J genes are TRBV7-9 and TRBJ2-5, with TRBD2 as a possible D gene (5 bases). Trimming removed 6 bases from V and 3 bases from J, with 11 bases in between. The germline V gene encodes CDR1 SEHNR and CDR2 FQNEAQ (reference sequence). The CDR3 totals 13 residues. CDR3 loop: CASRANGKETQYF. CDR3 DNA sequence: TGTGCCAGCAGGGCTAACGGGAAAGAGACCCAGTACTTC.

Comments on this clone: This sample includes further DNA sequences coding for the same CDR3. J is TRBJ1-1 and V is TRBV29-1; the D gene is possibly TRBD1 (5 bases). Germline CDR1 is SQVTM and CDR2 is ANQGSEA. Trimming left V 6 bases short and J 2 bases short, with 10 bases between. The CDR3 totals 12 residues. In DNA, the CDR3 is TGCAGCGTCGGTAGGGGTAACACTGAAGCTTTCTTT. It encodes CSVGRGNTEAFF. The full variable domain, with the rest looked up from reference TRBV29-1 and TRBJ1-1, is SAVISQKPSRDICQRGTSLTIQCQVDSQVTMMFWYRQQPGQSLTLIATANQGSEATYESGFVIDKFPISRPNLTFSTLTVSNMSPEDSSIYLCSVGRGNTEAFFGQGTRLTVV.

The J gene is TRBJ2-2, the V gene TRBV4-2, with 10 bases aligning to TRBD2. The CDR3 sequence is 18 residues long. Germline V gene sequence: CDR1 LGHNA, CDR2 YNFKEQ. V lost 1 base and J lost 1; bases outside the gene matches: 6. The CDR3 loop reads CASSQAEIAGGNTGELFF. The CDR3 DNA reads TGTGCCAGCAGCCAAGCCGAGATAGCGGGGGGGAACACCGGGGAGCTGTTTTTT.

The chain carries TRBV28 and TRBJ1-2, with TRBD1 matching 8 bases. V shed 3 bases and J 4 bases; nucleotides not matched to a gene: 4. The CDR3 runs to 14 residues. Germline CDR1 and CDR2: MDHEN and SYDVKM. The CDR3 DNA is TGTGCCAGCAGTTTCGGACAGGGAGGCTATGGCTACACCTTC. Translated: CASSFGQGGYGYTF.

V and J are TRBV16 and TRBJ1-2, with 9 nucleotides matching TRBD1. V gave up 4 bases and J gave up 1 base; unmatched junction bases: 7. CDR3 length equals 16 residues. Germline loops: CDR1 KGHSY, CDR2 FQNENV. CDR3 in DNA: TGTGCCAGCAGCCTCTTCCGGGACAGGGATAACTATGGCTACACCTTC. Residues: CASSLFRDRDNYGYTF.